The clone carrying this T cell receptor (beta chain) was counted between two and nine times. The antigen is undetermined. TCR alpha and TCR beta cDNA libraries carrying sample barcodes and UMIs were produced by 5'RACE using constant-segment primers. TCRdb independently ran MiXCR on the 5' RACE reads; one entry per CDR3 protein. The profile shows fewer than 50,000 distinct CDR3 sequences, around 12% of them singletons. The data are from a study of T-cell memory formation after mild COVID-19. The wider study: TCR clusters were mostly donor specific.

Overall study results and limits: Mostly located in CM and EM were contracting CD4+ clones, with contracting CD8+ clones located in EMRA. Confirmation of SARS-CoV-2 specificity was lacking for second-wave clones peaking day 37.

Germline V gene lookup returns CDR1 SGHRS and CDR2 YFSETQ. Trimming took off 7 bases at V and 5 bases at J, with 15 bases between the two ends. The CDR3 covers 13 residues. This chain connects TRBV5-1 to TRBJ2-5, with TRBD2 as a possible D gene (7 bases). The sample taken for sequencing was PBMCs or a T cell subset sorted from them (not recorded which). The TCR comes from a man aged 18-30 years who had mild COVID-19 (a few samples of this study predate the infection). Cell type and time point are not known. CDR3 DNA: TGCGCCAGCTGTACGGGGGGCCGGGAGACCCAGTACTTC. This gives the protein CASCTGGRETQYF.